The entry below describes one TCR beta chain. The antigen is unknown. The method was immunoSEQ multiplex PCR; TCRdb's version includes in-frame clones alone and lacks a portion of them. The sample records about 180,000 clones, approximately 81% being singletons. This record belongs to a study of cytomegalovirus exposure and HLA in healthy donors. Study results and caveats: As was reported, the classifier diagnosed cytomegalovirus status with high specificity and sensitivity. Most observed TCR sequences were rare, whereas some public TCRs were detected in many donors. CMV antigen specificity of three CMV-associated chains was confirmed in vitro.

CDR1 and CDR2 (germline): MDHEN, SYDVKM. CDR3 length: 16 amino acids. Trimming removed 3 bases at V and 3 bases at J, with 17 bases between. The donors were part of the validation cohort, which consisted of over a hundred subjects and was separate from the first cohort of hundreds of subjects. The TCR originated in a man younger than 30 in good health and CMV-seropositive. V gene TRBV28 combines with J gene TRBJ1-2; weak D call: TRBD1 (5 bases). Sequenced sample: PBMCs. The CDR3 DNA reads as TGTGCCAGCAGTTTGGGGTGGACACTTAACCACTATGGCTACACCTTC. Amino acids: CASSLGWTLNHYGYTF.